This TCR beta chain came from a study of circulating and synovial CD4+ cells in juvenile arthritis. The CDR3 is 14 residues long. CDR1 and CDR2 (germline): MNHNY, SVGAGI (reference sequence). V gave up 6 bases and J gave up 6 bases; unmatched junction bases: 7. The protocol was immunoSEQ multiplex PCR, while the TCRdb copy is restricted to in-frame clones and leaves out a portion. The table shows fewer than 35,000 clones, with about 95% occurring only once. This chain connects TRBV6-6 to TRBJ2-1, with 8 nucleotides matching TRBD1. Source material: CD4+ T cells from blood. This clonotype was sampled from a human donor with juvenile idiopathic arthritis. The chain's CDR3 is CASSWGTGSNEQFF. For the CDR3, the DNA is TGTGCCAGCAGCTGGGGGACAGGCAGCAATGAGCAGTTCTTC.